Below, 20 T cell receptor beta chains from the same sample are listed, as sequenced in a study of beta chain features in type 1 diabetes. Study-level findings and limits: All four CD4+ subsets from Type 1 diabetes patients carried moderately but significantly shorter TCRB CDR3s.

Investigators reverse transcribed all isolated RNA, so they sequenced expressed TCRB transcripts. Measured with immunoSEQ multiplex PCR; TCRdb has only the in-frame clones, and not every one. The table records around 100,000 clones, under 30% of them present only once. These TCRs' antigens remain unknown. The specimen was central memory CD4+ T cells from blood. The receptors stem from a woman between 18 and 29 years old with type 1 diabetes.

In its sample, this clone was seen a few times. This chain joins TRBV30 and TRBJ2-3, with 8 bases that match TRBD2. The CDR3 is made up of 13 amino acids. Germline V lookup: CDR1 GTSNPN, CDR2 SVGIG (reference sequence). Trimming cost V 1 base and J 4 bases; bases outside gene matches: 1. The CDR3 spells CAWSELAADTQYF. The CDR3, as DNA: TGTGCCTGGAGTGAACTAGCGGCAGATACGCAGTATTTT.

The V gene is TRBV4-1, the J gene TRBJ2-5, with 7 bases matching TRBD2. Trimming removed 2 bases from V and 4 bases from J; junction bases left unmatched: 19. CDR1 MGHRA and CDR2 YSYEKL come from the germline V gene. The CDR3 covers 19 residues. Here the CDR3 reads CASSQRVPRGSGARETQYF. The DNA for the CDR3 is TGCGCCAGCAGCCAAAGGGTCCCGCGCGGGAGTGGCGCGAGAGAGACCCAGTACTTC.

This clone was detected a few times. This rearrangement joins TRBV7-3 to TRBJ1-1; weak D call: TRBD1 (6 bases). V gave up 5 bases and J gave up 5 bases, with 12 bases separating them. The germline CDR1 and CDR2 sequences are SGHTA and FQGTGA. This CDR3 is built from 13 residues. CDR3 region: CASSRTGNTEAFF. The CDR3 DNA is TGTGCCAGCAGCCGCACAGGGAATACTGAAGCTTTCTTT. Combining the CDR3 with reference TRBV7-3 and TRBJ1-1 gives the whole variable domain GAGVSQTPSNKVTEKGKYVELRCDPISGHTALYWYRQSLGQGPEFLIYFQGTGAADDSGLPNDRFFAVRPEGSVSTLKIQRTERGDSAVYLCASSRTGNTEAFFGQGTRLTVV.

The chain links TRBV5-1 to TRBJ2-7; D possibly corresponds to TRBD2 (6 bases). V lost 0 bases and J 5 bases, leaving 12 bases between the germline ends. This CDR3 is 14 amino acids long. Germline V lookup: CDR1 SGHRS, CDR2 YFSETQ. The CDR3 DNA follows: TGCGCCAGCAGCTTGGCCTTGGGGGGAGACGAGCAGTACTTC. Amino acid sequence: CASSLALGGDEQYF.

The sample holds a few counts of this clone. J is TRBJ1-5 and V is TRBV19; 10 bases fit TRBD1. Germline CDR1 LNHDA, CDR2 SQIVND (reference sequence). The V gene end was trimmed by 6 bases and the J gene end by 7 bases; junction bases not matched to a gene: 9. The CDR3 length is 15 residues. As DNA, the CDR3 is TGTGCCAGTAGGCCTGGGACAGGGGTAGGACAGCCCCAGCATTTT. Translating gives CASRPGTGVGQPQHF.

V gene TRBV25-1 combines with J gene TRBJ1-2; 10 bases line up with TRBD1. The CDR3 consists of 13 residues. V lost 4 bases to trimming and J lost 7 bases; unmatched junction nucleotides: 3. Germline CDR1 MGHDK, CDR2 SYGVNS. Here the CDR3 DNA reads TGTGCCAGCAGTGTCGGACAGGGGGTTGGCTACACCTTC. Encoded protein: CASSVGQGVGYTF.

The rearrangement uses TRBV7-9 and TRBJ1-1; 11 nucleotides agree with TRBD1. CDR1 and CDR2 (germline): SEHNR, FQNEAQ (reference sequence). The CDR3 contains 14 residues. Trimming at V came to 3 bases and at J to 5 bases, leaving 2 bases not matched to a gene. CDR3 in amino acids: CASSLGQGETEAFF. The CDR3 bases are TGTGCCAGCAGCTTGGGACAGGGGGAAACTGAAGCTTTCTTT. Complete variable domain (other parts from reference TRBV7-9 and TRBJ1-1): DTGVSQNPRHKITKRGQNVTFRCDPISEHNRLYWYRQTLGQGPEFLTYFQNEAQLEKSRLLSDRFSAERPKGSFSTLEIQRTEQGDSAMYLCASSLGQGETEAFFGQGTRLTVV.

This clone was counted a few times. The chain uses TRBV5-1 and TRBJ2-5; 8 positions match TRBD2. This CDR3 is 15 amino acids long. Losses at the gene ends were 0 bases for V and 5 bases for J; bases not matched to a gene: 6. CDR1 and CDR2 (germline): SGHRS, YFSETQ. In DNA, the CDR3 is TGCGCCAGCAGCTTGGGAGCGGGAGTAGGGGAGACCCAGTACTTC. It encodes CASSLGAGVGETQYF.

This clone has just a few counts. This sequence joins TRBV30 and TRBJ1-2; unclear D gene. The germline V gene has CDR1 GTSNPN and CDR2 SVGIG (reference sequence). The V and J ends lost 4 bases and 8 bases respectively, with 11 bases between them. The CDR3 loop spans 11 amino acids. CDR3 region: CAWTKSRGYTF. CDR3 bases: TGTGCCTGGACCAAAAGTAGAGGCTACACCTTC.

This clone was seen more than once but under ten times. This rearrangement joins TRBV5-1 to TRBJ2-1; possible D gene TRBD2, 5 bases. Germline CDR1 reads SGHRS; CDR2 reads YFSETQ. V lost 0 bases and J lost 10, with 11 bases in between. The CDR3 extends over 13 amino acids. The CDR3 nucleotides are TGCGCCAGCAGCTTGGGACCTCAGCGGGAGCAGTTCTTC. As protein: CASSLGPQREQFF.

This clone has only a few counts. The sample carries other DNA sequences with the same CDR3. The rearrangement uses TRBV30 and TRBJ2-1; D gene ambiguous. The germline gives CDR1 GTSNPN, CDR2 SVGIG (reference sequence). Trimming shortened V by 1 base and J by 5 bases, and 3 bases separated the two germline ends. The CDR3 has 11 residues. CDR3 sequence: CAWSADNEQFF. DNA of the CDR3: TGTGCCTGGAGTGCTGACAATGAGCAGTTCTTC.

The sample holds a few counts of this clone. The chain employs TRBV5-4 and TRBJ2-1, with 8 bases aligning to TRBD2. Germline lookup yields CDR1 SGHNT and CDR2 YYREEE (reference sequence). J was trimmed by 0 bases and V by 3 bases; bases with no gene match: 5. The CDR3 loop spans 16 amino acids. This CDR3 reads CASSSGLANSYNEQFF. CDR3 sequence (DNA): TGTGCCAGCAGCTCCGGACTAGCCAACTCCTACAATGAGCAGTTCTTC. Full variable domain (remainder filled in from reference TRBV5-4 and TRBJ2-1): ETGVTQSPTHLIKTRGQQVTLRCSSQSGHNTVSWYQQALGQGPQFIFQYYREEENGRGNFPPRFSGLQFPNYSSELNVNALELDDSALYLCASSSGLANSYNEQFFGPGTRLTVL.

This clone has a handful of counts. This chain connects TRBV5-6 to TRBJ2-2; weak D call: TRBD1 (5 bases). The CDR3 covers 16 residues. Trimming shortened V by 2 bases and J by 4 bases, and 15 bases separated the two germline ends. Germline lookup yields CDR1 SGHDT and CDR2 YYEEEE. The DNA of the CDR3 is TGTGCCAGCAGCTTAAACCCGACAGCCCTCACCGGGGAGCTGTTTTTT. Its protein is CASSLNPTALTGELFF.

The chain couples TRBV6-1 to TRBJ2-1; perhaps TRBD2 as D (6 bases). This CDR3 contains 12 residues. V gave up 8 bases and J gave up 5 bases, with 10 bases separating them. CDR1 is MNHNS and CDR2 is SASEGT in the germline V gene. CDR3 nucleotide sequence: TGTGCCAGCGGGACTGAGGACAATGAGCAGTTCTTC. This translates into CASGTEDNEQFF.

This clone was found a few times. The chain recombines TRBV28 with TRBJ2-6; a weak D match, TRBD1 (6 bases). Trimming pared 5 bases from V and 2 bases from J, leaving 19 bases between. CDR3 length equals 18 residues. Per germline, CDR1 MDHEN and CDR2 SYDVKM. The CDR3 DNA follows: TGTGCCAGCAGTGGGTTTGACAGGCAATATCCTGGGGCCAACGTCCTGACTTTC. Its translation: CASSGFDRQYPGANVLTF.

The chain combines TRBV4-1 with TRBJ1-2; 9 bases map to TRBD1. V shed 4 bases and J 6 bases; nucleotides not matched to a gene: 3. From germline, CDR1 is MGHRA and CDR2 YSYEKL. The CDR3 is 13 amino acids. For the CDR3, the DNA is TGCGCCAGCAGCCCGCGGACAGGGGATGGCTACACCTTC. Residues: CASSPRTGDGYTF.

This clone showed up just a few times. V gene TRBV14 combines with J gene TRBJ1-4; D may be TRBD1 (5 bases). Germline lookup yields CDR1 SGHDN and CDR2 FVKESK. V was trimmed by 1 base and J by 6 bases, leaving 15 bases between them. This CDR3 has 16 residues. CDR3 protein: CASSQVSAGPDEKLFF. The CDR3 DNA reads as TGTGCCAGCAGCCAAGTTTCTGCAGGGCCGGATGAAAAACTGTTTTTT. Full variable domain (rest looked up from reference TRBV14 and TRBJ1-4): EAGVTQFPSHSVIEKGQTVTLRCDPISGHDNLYWYRRVMGKEIKFLLHFVKESKQDESGMPNNRFLAERTGGTYSTLKVQPAELEDSGVYFCASSQVSAGPDEKLFFGSGTQLSVL.

This chain joins TRBV28 and TRBJ2-7; a possible D gene is TRBD1 (7 bases). The germline V gene has CDR1 MDHEN and CDR2 SYDVKM. V shed 4 bases and J shed 5 bases, with 15 bases lying between them. The CDR3 extends over 14 amino acids. The CDR3 nucleotides read TGTGCCAGCAGTTCAGGGGGGCCCAGTGACGAGCAGTACGTC. It yields the protein CASSSGGPSDEQYV.

V usage is TRBV5-1 and J usage is TRBJ2-7, with unresolved D. The CDR3 is 13 residues long. V lost 6 bases, J lost 0 bases, and 10 bases lay in between. Germline values: CDR1 SGHRS, CDR2 YFSETQ. CDR3 nucleotides: TGCGCCAGCACGTCCGCGAGCTCCTACGAGCAGTACTTC. Translation gives CASTSASSYEQYF.

The J gene is TRBJ1-2, the V gene TRBV2; no reliable D call. Germline values: CDR1 SNHLY, CDR2 FYNNEI. This CDR3 has 13 residues. Trimming removed 4 bases from V and 4 bases from J, with 10 bases in between. The CDR3 sequence is CASSGEQAYGYTF. DNA of the CDR3: TGTGCCAGCAGTGGGGAGCAGGCCTATGGCTACACCTTC.